This section outlines one TCR beta chain sequence together with its context. Its antigen is currently unknown. At one of its ends the junction is not consistent with the germline gene, which may arise from a read error. This entry is derived from a study of blood T cells in healthy people across ages. Across the whole study: Per two T cells, template switching captured roughly one barcoded beta molecule. The study's findings and limits: Both naive CD4+ cell counts and diversity were greater in long-lived donors than in aged donors. In these data, TCR beta diversity tracked strongly with naive T cell percentage.

CDR1 is SGDLS and CDR2 is YYNGEE in the germline V gene. CDR3 length: 15 residues. A second roughly 6 to 12 cycle PCR used barcoded and J-beta primers. TCRdb analysed the 5' RACE reads with MiXCR anew, one entry per CDR3 protein. The sample has some 1.8 million distinct CDR3 sequences, more than 35% seen once. The origin of this receptor is a human donor in good health. V is TRBV9 and J is TRBJ2-7; 14 bases match TRBD2. The J call is in doubt because the DNA end fits TRBJ2-5 better. Sequenced sample: blood. The CDR3, as DNA: TGTGCCAGCGGCGTGACTAGCGGGGGGGAAAAGACCCAGTACTTC. This sequence encodes CASGVTSGGEKTQYF.